The 20 T cell receptor beta chains reported below all come from one sample, sequenced in a study of blood T cell repertoires in COVID-19. TCRdb's table, derived via immunoSEQ multiplex PCR, lists solely in-frame clones and lacks some. The top ten clones hold roughly 9% of a sample with roughly 80,000 clones, about 83% of them seen once. The sample taken for sequencing was peripheral blood. All receptors come from a human donor in a cohort sampled during active COVID-19.

V gene TRBV7-9 combines with J gene TRBJ1-5; TRBD1 might be the D (6 bases). V was shortened by 1 base and J by 4 bases, with 14 bases between the two germline ends. The CDR3 contains 16 residues. Germline V gene data show CDR1 as SEHNR and CDR2 as FQNEAQ (reference sequence). The chain's CDR3 is CASSLEGGPKNQPQHF. In nucleotides, the CDR3 is TGTGCCAGCAGCTTAGAGGGGGGGCCGAAAAATCAGCCCCAGCATTTT.

V and J are TRBV9 and TRBJ2-1; the match to TRBD1 covers 8 bases. The CDR3 length is 15 residues. V was pared by 3 bases and J by 4 bases, with 6 bases of the junction left unmatched. Looked up from germline, CDR1 is SGDLS and CDR2 is YYNGEE. The CDR3 DNA sequence: TGTGCCAGCAGCGCCCGGGACAGGCCTTACAATGAGCAGTTCTTC. This translates into CASSARDRPYNEQFF.

V gene TRBV2 combines with J gene TRBJ1-4; D may be TRBD1 (6 bases). V lost 5 bases and J 4 bases, leaving 14 bases between the germline ends. The CDR3 is 15 residues long. Germline CDR1 SNHLY, CDR2 FYNNEI. CDR3 sequence (DNA): TGTGCCAGCAGTTCGACAGGTCTTGGTAATGAAAAACTGTTTTTT. It codes for CASSSTGLGNEKLFF. The full variable domain, rest sourced from reference TRBV2 and TRBJ1-4, is EPEVTQTPSHQVTQMGQEVILRCVPISNHLYFYWYRQILGQKVEFLVSFYNNEISEKSEIFDDQFSVERPDGSNFTLKIRSTKLEDSAMYFCASSSTGLGNEKLFFGSGTQLSVL.

V and J are TRBV24-1 and TRBJ1-2, with D unclear. Trimming shortened V by 5 bases and J by 9 bases, and 12 bases separated the two germline ends. The germline gives CDR1 KGHDR, CDR2 SFDVKD. CDR3 length equals 12 residues. The CDR3 sequence: CATSALGGSYTF. CDR3 in DNA: TGTGCCACCAGTGCCTTGGGCGGGAGCTACACCTTC.

This clone occurred once. CDR3 sequence: CASTNGRDSQGRSPLHF. CDR3 sequence (DNA): TGTGCCAGCACCAATGGAAGGGACTCACAAGGGCGTTCACCCCTCCACTTT. This sequence joins TRBV7-8 and TRBJ1-6; D might be TRBD1 (5 bases). This CDR3 comprises 17 residues. Looked up from germline, CDR1 is SGHVS and CDR2 is FQNEAQ. Trimming stripped 7 bases from V and 9 bases from J, with 25 bases between.

The genes are TRBV7-2 and TRBJ1-1; D is undetermined. Trimming shortened V by 5 bases and J by 5 bases, and 12 bases separated the two germline ends. The CDR3 spans 13 residues. CDR1 and CDR2 from the germline V gene are SGHTA and FQGNSA. The CDR3 protein is CASSEEAGTEAFF. The CDR3 coding sequence is TGTGCCAGCAGCGAGGAGGCGGGGACTGAAGCTTTCTTT.

The chain recombines TRBV11-2 with TRBJ1-6, with 8 bases aligning to TRBD1. This CDR3 is 16 amino acids long. Looked up from germline, CDR1 is SGHAT and CDR2 is FQNNGV. The V and J ends lost 5 bases and 9 bases, in that order; junction bases with no gene match: 12. The CDR3 protein is CASSPRTGTRSSPLHF. In nucleotides, the CDR3 is TGTGCCAGCAGCCCCCGGACAGGGACAAGAAGTTCACCCCTCCACTTT.

This chain links TRBV7-3 with TRBJ2-3, with TRBD2 identical over 7 bases. V was clipped by 5 bases and J by 5 bases; unmatched bases: 10. The CDR3 contains 15 residues. CDR1 is SGHTA, CDR2 FQGTGA, per germline. The CDR3 bases are TGTGCCAGCAGCCGACTCTCCGGGGGGAGAGATACGCAGTATTTT. It codes for CASSRLSGGRDTQYF.

The chain combines TRBV4-2 with TRBJ2-7; D is possibly TRBD2 (5 bases). Germline CDR1 is LGHNA and CDR2 is YNFKEQ. With 5 bases removed from V and 6 bases from J, the gap between germline ends came to 20 bases. The CDR3 sequence is 15 residues long. In DNA form, the CDR3 reads TGTGCCAGCAGCTACCAACTAGGCGGGTCGAGCGAGCAGTACTTC. This encodes CASSYQLGGSSEQYF.

The chain couples TRBV28 to TRBJ2-5; 7 bases map to TRBD1. The length of the CDR3 is 12 residues. The J segment lost 2 bases and the V segment lost 9 bases, leaving 3 bases of the junction unmatched. Germline V gene lookup returns CDR1 MDHEN and CDR2 SYDVKM. The CDR3 DNA follows: TGTGCCAGTACGACAGGGCAAGAGACCCAGTACTTC. As protein: CASTTGQETQYF.

J is TRBJ2-1 and V is TRBV6-5; possible D gene TRBD2, 5 bases. Looked up from germline, CDR1 is MNHEY and CDR2 is SVGAGI. Trimming stripped 8 bases from V and 3 bases from J, with 8 bases between. The CDR3 loop spans 12 amino acids. CDR3 DNA sequence: TGTGCCAGCGGGAGAGGCTACAATGAGCAGTTCTTC. Its protein is CASGRGYNEQFF.

This chain links TRBV2 with TRBJ2-1; D unclear. Per the germline V gene, CDR1 is SNHLY and CDR2 is FYNNEI. CDR3 length: 13 residues. Trimming left V 4 bases short and J 7 bases short, with 11 bases between. CDR3 DNA sequence: TGTGCCAGCAGTGTGGCCCTGCTTAATGAGCAGTTCTTC. It translates to CASSVALLNEQFF. Full variable domain (remainder filled in from reference TRBV2 and TRBJ2-1): EPEVTQTPSHQVTQMGQEVILRCVPISNHLYFYWYRQILGQKVEFLVSFYNNEISEKSEIFDDQFSVERPDGSNFTLKIRSTKLEDSAMYFCASSVALLNEQFFGPGTRLTVL.

The rearrangement links TRBV11-3 to TRBJ2-7; D possibly corresponds to TRBD1 (5 bases). The CDR3 totals 18 residues. V lost 3 bases, J lost 0 bases, and 21 bases lay in between. Germline V gives CDR1 SGHNT, CDR2 YENEEA. The CDR3 here is CASSFKASAAQGSYEQYF. CDR3 nucleotide sequence: TGTGCCAGCAGCTTTAAGGCATCCGCCGCCCAGGGCTCCTACGAGCAGTACTTC. The full variable domain, in which reference TRBV11-3 and TRBJ2-7 provide the parts outside the CDR3, is EAGVVQSPRYKIIEKKQPVAFWCNPISGHNTLYWYLQNLGQGPELLIRYENEEAVDDSQLPKDRFSAERLKGVDSTLKIQPAELGDSAVYLCASSFKASAAQGSYEQYFGPGTRLTVT.

The chain links TRBV28 to TRBJ1-2; no definite D call. Germline assignment: CDR1 MDHEN and CDR2 SYDVKM. The length of the CDR3 is 12 residues. The V gene lost 6 bases and the J gene lost 3 bases, with 8 bases spanning the gap. CDR3 sequence: CASRERDYGYTF. CDR3 sequence (DNA): TGTGCCAGCAGAGAACGGGACTATGGCTACACCTTC.

This chain connects TRBV11-3 to TRBJ1-1; D is possibly TRBD1 (5 bases). V shed 3 bases and J shed 4 bases, with 9 bases lying between them. The V gene's germline CDR1 is SGHNT and CDR2 YENEEA. This CDR3 is 13 amino acids long. CDR3 bases: TGTGCCAGCAGCTTTCAGGGAGGCACTGAAGCTTTCTTT. This codes for CASSFQGGTEAFF.

This rearrangement joins TRBV30 to TRBJ2-6; 9 bases are shared with TRBD1. The CDR3 runs 18 residues. V shed 0 bases, J shed 0 bases, and the junction held 6 bases outside the gene matches. Germline CDR1 is GTSNPN and CDR2 is SVGIG (reference sequence). Written as DNA, the CDR3 is TGTGCCTGGAGTGTACCGACAGGGGGACCCTCTGGGGCCAACGTCCTGACTTTC. Its protein product is CAWSVPTGGPSGANVLTF.

This clone occurred many times. The chain joins TRBV21-1 to TRBJ1-5; the table's D gene call, TRBD1, was not cross checked with the DNA. TRBV21-1 is designated a pseudogene. The CDR3 has 16 amino acids. In DNA form, the CDR3 reads TGTGCCAGCAGCAAAGAGCCAGGCCTTAGCAATCAGCCCCAGCATTTT. Its translation is CASSKEPGLSNQPQHF.

This rearrangement joins TRBV23-1 to TRBJ1-1; weak D call: TRBD1 (6 bases). TRBV23-1 is given ORF status, its function remaining uncertain. Trimming took off 2 bases at V and 4 bases at J, with 14 bases between the two ends. This CDR3 has 15 amino acids. DNA for the CDR3: TGCGCCAGCAGTCAAAGGGGCAGGGGATGCACTGAAGCTTTCTTT. This codes for CASSQRGRGCTEAFF.

The chain couples TRBV7-3 to TRBJ2-2; D is unclear. This CDR3 contains 15 residues. Germline CDR1 and CDR2: SGHTA and FQGTGA. The V end lost 4 bases, the J end lost 2 bases, and 11 bases lay between the germline ends. CDR3 nucleotides: TGTGCCAGCAGCTCGGATCAGGCTAACACCGGGGAGCTGTTTTTT. This translates into CASSSDQANTGELFF. Full variable domain (rest looked up from reference TRBV7-3 and TRBJ2-2): GAGVSQTPSNKVTEKGKYVELRCDPISGHTALYWYRQSLGQGPEFLIYFQGTGAADDSGLPNDRFFAVRPEGSVSTLKIQRTERGDSAVYLCASSSDQANTGELFFGEGSRLTVL.

The chain uses TRBV2 and TRBJ2-7, with 8 bases that match TRBD1. Germline V gives CDR1 SNHLY, CDR2 FYNNEI. The trim removed 4 bases at V and 4 bases at J, leaving 3 bases unmatched. This CDR3 contains 13 residues. The CDR3 DNA follows: TGTGCCAGCAGTGTCTACAGGGGGTACGAGCAGTACTTC. This sequence encodes CASSVYRGYEQYF.